This T cell receptor beta chain was captured by sequencing in a study of blood T cells in healthy people across ages. In germline, CDR1 is DFQATT, CDR2 SNEGSKA (reference sequence). CDR3 length: 16 amino acids. Trimming stripped 5 bases from V and 2 bases from J, with 20 bases between. Primers used in a second PCR of about 7 to 12 cycles were a sample-barcoded 5' primer and a J-beta primer mix. TCRdb analysed the 5' RACE reads with MiXCR anew, one entry per CDR3 protein. The sample lists some 1.4 million distinct CDR3 sequences, around two fifths occurring once. Sequencing was done on a sample of blood. This receptor was identified in a young woman in good health. This chain links TRBV20-1 with TRBJ2-3, with D perhaps given as TRBD1 or TRBD2 (5 bases each). In DNA, the CDR3 is TGCAGTGCTTGGCCCCCCGTGAGGGACCACACAGATACGCAGTATTTT. It translates to CSAWPPVRDHTDTQYF.